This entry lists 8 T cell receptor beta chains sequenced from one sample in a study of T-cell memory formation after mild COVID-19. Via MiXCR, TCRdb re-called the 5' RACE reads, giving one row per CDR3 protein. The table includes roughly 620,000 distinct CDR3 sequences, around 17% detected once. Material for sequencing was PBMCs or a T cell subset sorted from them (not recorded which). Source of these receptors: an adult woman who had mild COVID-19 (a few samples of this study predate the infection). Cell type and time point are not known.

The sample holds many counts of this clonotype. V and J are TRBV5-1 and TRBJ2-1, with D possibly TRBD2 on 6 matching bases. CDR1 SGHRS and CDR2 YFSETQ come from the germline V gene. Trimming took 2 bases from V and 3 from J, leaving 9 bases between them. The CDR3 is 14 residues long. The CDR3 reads CASSFGGGYNEQFF. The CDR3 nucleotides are TGCGCCAGCAGCTTTGGGGGAGGCTACAATGAGCAGTTCTTC.

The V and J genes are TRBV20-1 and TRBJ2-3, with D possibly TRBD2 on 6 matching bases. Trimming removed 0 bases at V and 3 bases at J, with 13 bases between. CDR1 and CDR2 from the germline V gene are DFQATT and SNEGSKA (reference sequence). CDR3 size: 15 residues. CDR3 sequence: CSARDFGGMTDTQYF. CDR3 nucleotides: TGCAGTGCTAGAGATTTTGGCGGGATGACAGATACGCAGTATTTT.

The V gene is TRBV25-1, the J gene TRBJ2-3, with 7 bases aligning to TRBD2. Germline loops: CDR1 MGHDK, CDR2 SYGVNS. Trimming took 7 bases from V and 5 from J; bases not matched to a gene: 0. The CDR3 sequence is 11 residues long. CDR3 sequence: CASTSGDTQYF. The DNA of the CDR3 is TGTGCCAGCACTAGCGGAGATACGCAGTATTTT. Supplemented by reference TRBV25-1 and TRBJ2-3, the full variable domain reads EADIYQTPRYLVIGTGKKITLECSQTMGHDKMYWYQQDPGMELHLIHYSYGVNSTEKGDLSSESTVSRIRTEHFPLTLESARPSHTSQYLCASTSGDTQYFGPGTRLTVL.

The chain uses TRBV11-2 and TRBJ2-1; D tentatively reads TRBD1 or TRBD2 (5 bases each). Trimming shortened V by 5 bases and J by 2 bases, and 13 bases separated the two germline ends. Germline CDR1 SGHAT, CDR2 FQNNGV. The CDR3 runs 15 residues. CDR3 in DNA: TGTGCCAGCAGCGACTATGGGGGTACCTACAATGAGCAGTTCTTC. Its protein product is CASSDYGGTYNEQFF. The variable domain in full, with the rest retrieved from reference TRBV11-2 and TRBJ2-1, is EAGVAQSPRYKIIEKRQSVAFWCNPISGHATLYWYQQILGQGPKLLIQFQNNGVVDDSQLPKDRFSAERLKGVDSTLKIQPAKLEDSAVYLCASSDYGGTYNEQFFGPGTRLTVL.

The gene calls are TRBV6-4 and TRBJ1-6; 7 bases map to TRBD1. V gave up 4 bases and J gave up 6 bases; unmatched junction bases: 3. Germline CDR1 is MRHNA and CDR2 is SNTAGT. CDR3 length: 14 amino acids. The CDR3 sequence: CASSAGGINSPLHF. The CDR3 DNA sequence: TGTGCCAGCAGTGCAGGGGGGATTAATTCACCCCTCCACTTT.

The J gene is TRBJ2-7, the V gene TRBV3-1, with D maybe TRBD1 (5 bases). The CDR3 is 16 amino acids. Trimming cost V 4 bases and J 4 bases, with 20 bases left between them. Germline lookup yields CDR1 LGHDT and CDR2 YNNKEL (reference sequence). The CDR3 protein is CASSRTSGARSYEQYF. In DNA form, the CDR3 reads TGTGCCAGCAGCCGGACATCAGGCGCGAGATCGTACGAGCAGTACTTC.

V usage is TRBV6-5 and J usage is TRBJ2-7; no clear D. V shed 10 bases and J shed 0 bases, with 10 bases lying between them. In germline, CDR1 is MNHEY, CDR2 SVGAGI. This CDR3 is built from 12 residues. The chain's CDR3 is CANARSSYEQYF. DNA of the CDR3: TGTGCCAACGCGAGGAGCTCCTACGAGCAGTACTTC.

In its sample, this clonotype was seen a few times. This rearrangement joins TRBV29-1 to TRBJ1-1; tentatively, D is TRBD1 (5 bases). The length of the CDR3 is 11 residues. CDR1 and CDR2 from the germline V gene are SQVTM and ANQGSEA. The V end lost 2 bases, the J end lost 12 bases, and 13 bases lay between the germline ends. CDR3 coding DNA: TGCAGCGTTGAATGGGGCAGGGTCACTTTCTTT. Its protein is CSVEWGRVTFF.